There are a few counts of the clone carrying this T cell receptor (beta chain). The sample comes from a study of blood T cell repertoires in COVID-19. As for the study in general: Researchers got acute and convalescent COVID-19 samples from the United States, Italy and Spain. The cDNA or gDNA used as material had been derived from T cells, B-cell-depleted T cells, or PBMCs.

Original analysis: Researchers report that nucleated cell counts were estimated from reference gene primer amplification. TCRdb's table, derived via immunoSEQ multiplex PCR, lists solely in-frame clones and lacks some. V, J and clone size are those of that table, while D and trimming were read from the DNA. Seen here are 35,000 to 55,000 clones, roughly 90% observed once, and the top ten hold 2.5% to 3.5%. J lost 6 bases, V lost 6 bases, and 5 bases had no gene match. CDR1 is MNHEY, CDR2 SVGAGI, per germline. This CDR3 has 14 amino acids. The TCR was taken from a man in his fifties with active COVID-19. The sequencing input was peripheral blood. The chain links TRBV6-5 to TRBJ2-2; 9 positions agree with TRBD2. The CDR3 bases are TGTGCCAGCAGGGATAGCGGGGGATCCGGGGAGCTGTTTTTT. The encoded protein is CASRDSGGSGELFF.